This entry concerns a single T cell receptor (beta chain). The entry originates in a study of OX40 agonist ivuxolimab in advanced cancers. Across the whole study: While on treatment, patients had intravenous ivuxolimab at 0.01 to 10 mg/kg every 2 weeks. Subjects had a mean age of roughly 60 years, with a range of roughly 23 to 79; 82.7% were male.

The protocol was immunoSEQ multiplex PCR, while the TCRdb copy is restricted to in-frame clones and leaves out a portion. The table shows about 43,000 clones, with approximately 84% occurring only once. The specimen comprised CD4+ or CD8+ T cells sorted from blood, sampled in a trial of the OX40 agonist ivuxolimab. The sequence derives from an adult with an advanced solid tumor such as melanoma, head and neck, liver or kidney cancer.

CDR3: CSVVAGGFEQYF. Written as DNA, the CDR3 is TGCAGCGTTGTGGCGGGAGGGTTCGAGCAGTACTTC. This chain joins TRBV29-1 and TRBJ2-5, with TRBD2 identical over 9 bases. TRBJ2-7 explains the end of the DNA better; the J call may be wrong. CDR3 size: 12 residues. CDR1 and CDR2 from the germline V gene are SQVTM and ANQGSEA.